Below are 9 T cell receptor beta chains sequenced from a single sample in a study of shared clonotypes between healthy human individuals. The repertoire was sequenced with immunoSEQ multiplex PCR; TCRdb's copy has only in-frame clones and lacks some. The data hold some 1,100,000 clones, with approximately 78% observed a single time. The sample comprised memory CD4+ T cells from PBMCs. The sample's subset: CD45RA-negative fraction. Receptors originate from a man between 18 and 35 years old in good health. Some clones in this sample may be carry-over from other donors' samples.

In nucleotides, the CDR3 is TGTGCCACCAAGGGGCAGGTCTACTACGAGCAGTACTTC. It specifies CATKGQVYYEQYF. The genes are TRBV25-1 and TRBJ2-7, with D tentatively TRBD1 (5 bases). V was pared by 10 bases and J by 3 bases, with 16 bases between. Germline CDR1 is MGHDK and CDR2 is SYGVNS. This CDR3 has 13 residues.

This chain connects TRBV18 to TRBJ2-5, with no clear D. Germline assignment: CDR1 KGHSH and CDR2 LQKENI. The CDR3 consists of 14 residues. V was cut by 2 bases and J by 4 bases, with 11 bases left in between. The CDR3 sequence is CASSPIRSRETQYF. DNA for the CDR3: TGTGCCAGCTCACCAATTCGGTCGCGAGAGACCCAGTACTTC.

The chain has TRBV11-1 and TRBJ2-2, with 10 positions matching TRBD1. Losses at the gene ends were 2 bases for V and 6 bases for J; bases not matched to a gene: 9. CDR1 is SGHAT and CDR2 is FQDESV in the germline V gene (reference sequence). The CDR3 covers 17 residues. The CDR3 protein is CASSLRGQGSQAGELFF. The CDR3 DNA reads TGTGCCAGCAGCTTACGGGGACAGGGGTCGCAGGCCGGGGAGCTGTTTTTT.

The J gene is TRBJ2-3, the V gene TRBV30; TRBD1 agrees at 8 bases. The CDR3 runs 15 residues. Germline CDR1 is GTSNPN and CDR2 is SVGIG (reference sequence). J lost 5 bases, V lost 3 bases, and 10 bases had no gene match. DNA for the CDR3: TGTGCCTGGAGCCCGACAGGGGCCCTAGGAGATACGCAGTATTTT. Its translation is CAWSPTGALGDTQYF.

The chain joins TRBV27 to TRBJ2-4; D possibly matches TRBD1 or TRBD2 (5 bases each). The CDR3 loop spans 18 amino acids. Per germline, CDR1 MNHEY and CDR2 SMNVEV (reference sequence). The V gene lost 3 bases and the J gene lost 0 bases, with 18 bases spanning the gap. The CDR3 sequence is CASSFGAFGAPAKNIQYF. Here the CDR3 DNA reads TGTGCCAGCAGTTTTGGGGCCTTCGGGGCTCCAGCCAAAAACATTCAGTACTTC.

V and J are TRBV19 and TRBJ1-5, with TRBD1 matching over 11 bases. The junction had 9 bases not matched to a gene; V was cut back by 8 bases and J by 3 bases. The CDR3 has 16 residues. Germline V gene sequence: CDR1 LNHDA, CDR2 SQIVND (reference sequence). Here the CDR3 reads CASRNRDRGTNQPQHF. The CDR3 coding sequence is TGTGCCAGTCGAAACCGGGACAGGGGGACCAATCAGCCCCAGCATTTT.

The chain combines TRBV11-2 with TRBJ2-7; a weak D match, TRBD1 (5 bases). The ends were cut back, 5 bases at V and 7 bases at J, with 18 bases in the middle. CDR1 SGHAT and CDR2 FQNNGV come from the germline V gene. There are 14 residues in the CDR3. In nucleotides, the CDR3 is TGTGCCAGCAGCCCCCAGACGCTAAAGGGGGAGCAGTACTTC. Translation: CASSPQTLKGEQYF.

The rearrangement joins TRBV2 to TRBJ1-3, with D tentatively TRBD1 (6 bases). Germline CDR1 is SNHLY and CDR2 is FYNNEI. The CDR3 contains 19 residues. Trimming left V 3 bases short and J 1 base short, with 22 bases between. CDR3 sequence reads: CASSDFGLAGGASGNTIYF. The CDR3 nucleotides read TGTGCCAGCAGTGACTTCGGTCTAGCCGGGGGCGCTTCTGGAAACACCATATATTTT. The whole variable domain, remainder taken from reference TRBV2 and TRBJ1-3, is EPEVTQTPSHQVTQMGQEVILRCVPISNHLYFYWYRQILGQKVEFLVSFYNNEISEKSEIFDDQFSVERPDGSNFTLKIRSTKLEDSAMYFCASSDFGLAGGASGNTIYFGEGSWLTVV.

In this sample, this clone turned up a few times. The chain uses TRBV5-4 and TRBJ2-7, with D uncertain. The CDR3 covers 15 residues. Germline values: CDR1 SGHNT, CDR2 YYREEE (reference sequence). With 8 bases removed from V and 5 bases from J, the gap between germline ends came to 23 bases. DNA of the CDR3: TGTGCCAGTAGCAAAGACCTTTACAGTACCGACGAGCAGTACTTC. Translation: CASSKDLYSTDEQYF.